This entry concerns a single TCR beta chain. Repertoires were generated with immunoSEQ multiplex PCR, while TCRdb's copy carries only in-frame clones and drops some. The sample contains over 150,000 clones, 85% to 95% of which appear only once. The CDR3 spans 12 residues. From germline, CDR1 is MDHEN and CDR2 SYDVKM. The V end was cut by 3 bases, the J end by 4 bases, with 3 bases between. The source of the sample is a study of control samples from healthy donors and cancer patients. Input material: blood. This receptor was obtained from a woman under 30 in good health. This chain connects TRBV28 to TRBJ2-2; D unresolved. This chain's CDR3 is CASSLATGELFF. CDR3 sequence (DNA): TGTGCCAGCAGTTTGGCCACCGGGGAGCTGTTTTTT.